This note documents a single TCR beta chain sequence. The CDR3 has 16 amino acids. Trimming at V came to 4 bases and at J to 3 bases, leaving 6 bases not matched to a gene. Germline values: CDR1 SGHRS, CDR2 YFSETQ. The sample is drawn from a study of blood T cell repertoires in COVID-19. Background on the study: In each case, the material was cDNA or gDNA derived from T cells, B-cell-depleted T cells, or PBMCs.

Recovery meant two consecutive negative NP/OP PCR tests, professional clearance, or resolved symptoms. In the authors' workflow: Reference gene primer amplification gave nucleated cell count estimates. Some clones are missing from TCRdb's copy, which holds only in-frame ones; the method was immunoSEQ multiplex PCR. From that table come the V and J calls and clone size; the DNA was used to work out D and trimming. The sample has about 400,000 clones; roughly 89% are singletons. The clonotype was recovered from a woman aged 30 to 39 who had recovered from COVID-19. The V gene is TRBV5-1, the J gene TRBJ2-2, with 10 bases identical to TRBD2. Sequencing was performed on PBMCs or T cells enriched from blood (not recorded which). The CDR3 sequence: CASSPVAGGDTGELFF. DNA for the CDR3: TGCGCCAGCAGCCCAGTAGCGGGAGGAGACACCGGGGAGCTGTTTTTT.